The 2 T cell receptor beta chains listed next were all sequenced from one sample in a study of shared clonotypes between healthy human individuals. The assay was immunoSEQ multiplex PCR, and TCRdb's table has in-frame clones only and misses some. The table includes 600,000 to 800,000 clones, roughly 72% detected once. What was sequenced was memory CD4+ T cells sorted from blood. Subset indicated: CD45RA-negative fraction. The source of these receptors is a woman in her twenties or thirties in good health.

The chain uses TRBV23-1 and TRBJ2-7; 12 nucleotides line up with TRBD2. TRBV23-1 is an ORF; its function is uncertain. The CDR3 spans 15 residues. V trimming: 2 bases; J trimming: 7 bases; junction bases outside the gene matches: 6. CDR3 amino acids: CASSQETSGRGEQYF. The CDR3 nucleotides are TGCGCCAGCAGTCAAGAGACTAGCGGGAGAGGTGAGCAGTACTTC.

In this sample, this clone turned up a few times. V is TRBV19 and J is TRBJ1-5; D may be TRBD1 (6 bases). The CDR3 has 13 residues. CDR1 and CDR2 from the germline V gene are LNHDA and SQIVND (reference sequence). Trimming removed 4 bases from V and 7 bases from J, with 11 bases in between. CDR3 nucleotides: TGTGCCAGTAGTACCAGGGGTTACCAGCCCCAGCATTTT. This sequence encodes CASSTRGYQPQHF.